This T cell receptor (beta chain) was found in a study of cytomegalovirus exposure and HLA in healthy donors. Across the whole study: Across about 400 genotyped donors, around 80% landed in the Caucasian-associated ancestry cluster.

Concerning this clone: Its antigen is not identified.

Study outcomes and limitations: A later analysis showed that HLA-associated TCR beta chains had undergone more clonal expansion than equally common others. Among TCR sequences, most were rare, though some public TCRs appeared in many donors.

PCR was performed using 60 Vbeta and 13 Jbeta primers. Authors' processing steps: Some 11 million of the about 80 million unique TCR beta chains counted in a later analysis were shared. Sequencing was performed with immunoSEQ multiplex PCR; in TCRdb, only in-frame clones are kept and a portion is missing. For V, J and clone size, that table is used; D and trimming come from the DNA. Of some 150,000 clones in the sample, about 80% were seen once. Germline V CDR1 and CDR2: SGHNT, YYREEE (reference sequence). The V end was cut by 1 base, the J end by 0 bases, with 8 bases between. This CDR3 comprises 15 residues.

The chain uses TRBV5-4 and TRBJ2-1; D not resolved. This TCR derives from a man aged 25-45 years in good health and CMV-seropositive. Sequencing was done on a sample of PBMCs. In DNA form, the CDR3 reads TGTGCCAGCAGCTTGCCTCGGAGCTCCTACAATGAGCAGTTCTTC. Amino acids: CASSLPRSSYNEQFF. Together with reference TRBV5-4 and TRBJ2-1, the CDR3 gives the full variable domain: ETGVTQSPTHLIKTRGQQVTLRCSSQSGHNTVSWYQQALGQGPQFIFQYYREEENGRGNFPPRFSGLQFPNYSSELNVNALELDDSALYLCASSLPRSSYNEQFFGPGTRLTVL.